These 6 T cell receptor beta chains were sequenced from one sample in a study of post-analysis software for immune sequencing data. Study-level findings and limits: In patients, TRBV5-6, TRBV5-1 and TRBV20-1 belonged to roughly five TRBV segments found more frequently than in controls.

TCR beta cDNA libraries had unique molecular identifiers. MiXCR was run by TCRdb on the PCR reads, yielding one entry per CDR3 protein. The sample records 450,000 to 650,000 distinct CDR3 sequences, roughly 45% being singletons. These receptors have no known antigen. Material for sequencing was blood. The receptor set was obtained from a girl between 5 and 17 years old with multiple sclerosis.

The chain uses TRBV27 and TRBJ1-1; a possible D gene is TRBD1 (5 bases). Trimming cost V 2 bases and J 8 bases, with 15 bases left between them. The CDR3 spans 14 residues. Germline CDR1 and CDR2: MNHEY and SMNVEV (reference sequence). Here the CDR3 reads CASSLNPGTAEAFF. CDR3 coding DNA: TGTGCCAGCAGTTTAAATCCCGGGACCGCCGAAGCTTTCTTT.

CDR3 bases: TGTGCCAGCAGGGACTCTTACCTACGAGAGCAGTACTTC. Its translation is CASRDSYLREQYF. The chain carries TRBV12-3 or TRBV12-4 and TRBJ2-7; tentative D call: TRBD2 (5 bases). The V end was cut by 6 bases, the J end by 7 bases, with 16 bases between. The CDR3 consists of 13 residues.

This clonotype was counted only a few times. CDR3 sequence reads: CASSRWDGEEKLFF. The CDR3, as DNA: TGTGCCAGCAGTAGATGGGACGGAGAGGAAAAACTGTTTTTT. The rearrangement links TRBV6-6 to TRBJ1-4; possibly TRBD1 for D (5 bases). V was cut by 5 bases and J by 8 bases, with 15 bases left in between. This CDR3 is 14 amino acids long. CDR1 MNHNY and CDR2 SVGAGI come from the germline V gene (reference sequence).

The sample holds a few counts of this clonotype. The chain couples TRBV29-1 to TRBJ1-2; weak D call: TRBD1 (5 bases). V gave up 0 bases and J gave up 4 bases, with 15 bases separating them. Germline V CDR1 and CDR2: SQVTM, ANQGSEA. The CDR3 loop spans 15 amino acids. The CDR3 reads CSVEDGGKGAYGYTF. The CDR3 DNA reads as TGCAGCGTTGAAGACGGGGGGAAGGGTGCCTATGGCTACACCTTC. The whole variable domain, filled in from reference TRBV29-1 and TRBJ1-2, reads SAVISQKPSRDICQRGTSLTIQCQVDSQVTMMFWYRQQPGQSLTLIATANQGSEATYESGFVIDKFPISRPNLTFSTLTVSNMSPEDSSIYLCSVEDGGKGAYGYTFGSGTRLTVV.

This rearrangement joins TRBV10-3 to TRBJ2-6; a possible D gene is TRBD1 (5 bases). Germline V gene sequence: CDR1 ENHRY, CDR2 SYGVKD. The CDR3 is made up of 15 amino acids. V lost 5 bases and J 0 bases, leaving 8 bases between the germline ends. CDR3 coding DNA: TGTGCCATCAGTCTAGGGGCCTCTGGGGCCAACGTCCTGACTTTC. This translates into CAISLGASGANVLTF.

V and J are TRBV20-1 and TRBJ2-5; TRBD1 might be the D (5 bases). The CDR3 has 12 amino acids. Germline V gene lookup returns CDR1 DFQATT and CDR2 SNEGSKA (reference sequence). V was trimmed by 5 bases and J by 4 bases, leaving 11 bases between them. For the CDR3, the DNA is TGCAGTGCTTACACAGGTGGAGAGACCCAGTACTTC. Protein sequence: CSAYTGGETQYF.